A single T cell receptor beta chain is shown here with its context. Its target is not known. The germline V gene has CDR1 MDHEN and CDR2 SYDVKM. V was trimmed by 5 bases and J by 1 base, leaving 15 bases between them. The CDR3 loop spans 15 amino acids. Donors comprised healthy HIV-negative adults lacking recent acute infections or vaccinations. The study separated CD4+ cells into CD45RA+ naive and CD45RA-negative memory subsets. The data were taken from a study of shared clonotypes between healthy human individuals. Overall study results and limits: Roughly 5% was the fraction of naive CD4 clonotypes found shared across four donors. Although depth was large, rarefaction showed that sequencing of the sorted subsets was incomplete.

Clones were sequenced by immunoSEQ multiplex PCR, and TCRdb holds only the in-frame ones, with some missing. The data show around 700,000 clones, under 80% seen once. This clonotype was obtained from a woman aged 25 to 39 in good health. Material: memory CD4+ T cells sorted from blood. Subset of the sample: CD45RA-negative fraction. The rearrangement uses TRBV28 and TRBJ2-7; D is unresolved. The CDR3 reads CASSPQKIRSYEQYF. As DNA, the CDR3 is TGTGCCAGCAGTCCTCAGAAGATCCGATCCTACGAGCAGTACTTC.